What follows describes a single T cell receptor (beta chain). The antigen is unknown. V lost 3 bases to trimming and J lost 1 base; unmatched junction nucleotides: 2. The CDR3 is 14 residues long. The germline gives CDR1 SGDLS, CDR2 YYNGEE. The sample is drawn from a study of T cell responses to AZD1222 COVID-19 vaccine. Points from the study as a whole: Donor demographics were predominantly white British with a female majority; clonal diversity may be underestimated. Vaccine-associated CD4 TCRs spanned spike, dominant at 160-218 and 743-854. Among AZD1222 vaccinees, only six were seropositive at baseline.

The table came from immunoSEQ multiplex PCR; TCRdb's copy has only in-frame clones and leaves some out. The sample has some 120,000 clones, roughly nine tenths seen once; the top ten hold 1.5%. V and J are TRBV9 and TRBJ2-7; 9 nucleotides match TRBD1. The sequence was collected from an adult in good health. Specimen: peripheral blood, collected on day 0 of AZD1222 vaccination. CDR3 sequence reads: CASSEGTGSYEQYF. CDR3 nucleotides: TGTGCCAGCAGCGAGGGGACAGGGTCCTACGAGCAGTACTTC. Looking up the rest from reference TRBV9 and TRBJ2-7 gives the full variable domain: DSGVTQTPKHLITATGQRVTLRCSPRSGDLSVYWYQQSLDQGLQFLIQYYNGEERAKGNILERFSAQQFPDLHSELNLSSLELGDSALYFCASSEGTGSYEQYFGPGTRLTVT.